This TCR beta chain was sequenced in a study of CD8+CD57+ T cells in acquired aplastic anemia. Study background: On average, sorted CD4+ and CD8+ cells gave about 2.9 ug of DNA.

The sequenced patients had an expansion of CD8+CD57+ cells seen by flow cytometry. Patients had received no therapy at the time of blood sampling. The study, taken as a whole, reports: Patients versus controls showed no significant CD8+ Simpson's diversity difference.

Genomic DNA provided the template from which TCR beta VDJ and CDR3 profiles were obtained. MiXCR, applied by TCRdb to the reads, yields one record per CDR3 protein. Of about 200,000 distinct CDR3 sequences detected, more than 55% appear once; the ten largest clones hold around three fifths. On this clonotype itself: What it recognizes is unknown. The junction differs from germline at one of its ends, possibly a read error.

Germline V CDR1 and CDR2: SEHNR, FQNEAQ (reference sequence). The CDR3 runs to 14 residues. The receptor comes from a human donor with aplastic anemia. What was sequenced was sorted CD4+, CD8+, or CD8+CD57+ T cells (not recorded which) from PBMCs. The genes are TRBV7-9 and TRBJ2-7; 12 nucleotides match TRBD2. Here the CDR3 reads CASSSRLAGDEQYF. In nucleotides, the CDR3 is TGCGCCAGCAGCTCCCGACTAGCGGGAGACGAGCAGTACTTC. Drawing the rest from reference TRBV7-9 and TRBJ2-7, the complete variable domain is DTGVSQNPRHKITKRGQNVTFRCDPISEHNRLYWYRQTLGQGPEFLTYFQNEAQLEKSRLLSDRFSAERPKGSFSTLEIQRTEQGDSAMYLCASSSRLAGDEQYFGPGTRLTVT.